This is a list of T cell receptor beta chains from one sample in a study of T cell responses to AZD1222 COVID-19 vaccine. Clones were sequenced by immunoSEQ multiplex PCR, and TCRdb holds only the in-frame ones, with some missing. The sample includes fewer than 100,000 clones, roughly 83% of them seen just once. Source: peripheral blood, taken 28 days after the second AZD1222 dose. All receptors derive from an adult who received the AZD1222 COVID-19 vaccine. The CDR3 runs from the conserved cysteine through the conserved F or W. A D gene is named only where the DNA matches it firmly. Clone size appears in some rows only: once, few, many, or a class for an expanded clone.

d_call	clone_size	v_call	j_call	cdr3_nt	cdr3_aa
NA	NA	TRBV5-5	TRBJ1-1	TGTGCCAGCAGCCCGTGGGGGAACATGAACACTGAAGCTTTCTTT	CASSPWGNMNTEAFF
NA	NA	TRBV7-2	TRBJ2-4	TGTGCCAGCACCTTAAACTTAGCGGAGCTAGCCAAAAACATTCAGTACTTC	CASTLNLAELAKNIQYF
TRBD2	NA	TRBV7-8	TRBJ2-3	TGTGCCAGCTGCGTAACGGGAGGAATCGCAGATACGCAGTATTTT	CASCVTGGIADTQYF
NA	once	TRBV18	TRBJ2-3	TGTGCCAGCTCACCACACGGGGGTTTGACAGATACGCAGTATTTT	CASSPHGGLTDTQYF
TRBD1	NA	TRBV5-1	TRBJ2-5	TGCGCCAGCAGCCCGGGGACAGGGGAAGAGACCCAGTACTTC	CASSPGTGEETQYF
TRBD1	NA	TRBV5-5	TRBJ2-7	TGTGCCAGCAGCGGGGACAGGCCCTACGAGCAGTACTTC	CASSGDRPYEQYF
NA	few	TRBV12-1	TRBJ2-7	TGTGCCAGCAGCTTTCTAGAGCAGTACTTC	CASSFLEQYF
NA	NA	TRBV6-5	TRBJ1-5	TGTGCCAGCAGTTACTCGAGAGTAGGTAGCGATCAGCCCCAGCATTTT	CASSYSRVGSDQPQHF
NA	NA	TRBV27	TRBJ1-1	TGTGCCAGCAGTTTAGGTCAGGGTCGTGACACTGAAGCTTTCTTT	CASSLGQGRDTEAFF
NA	NA	TRBV18	TRBJ1-1	TGTGCCAGCTCACCACAGGTTATGAACACTGAAGCTTTCTTT	CASSPQVMNTEAFF
NA	NA	TRBV5-1	TRBJ2-7	TGCGCCAGCAGCCCGGACTGGTACGAGCAGTACTTC	CASSPDWYEQYF
TRBD2	NA	TRBV3-1/TRBV3-2	TRBJ2-1	TGTGCCAGCAGCCAAGACGGCGGGGGGGACAATGAGCAGTTCTTC	CASSQDGGGDNEQFF
NA	NA	TRBV7-9	TRBJ1-1	TGTGCCAGCAGCCCACCGGGACGGCTGAACACTGAAGCTTTCTTT	CASSPPGRLNTEAFF
NA	once	TRBV28	TRBJ1-2	TGTGCCAGCTCGGTGGCAGGGACATTTTATGGCTACACCTTC	CASSVAGTFYGYTF
TRBD1	NA	TRBV18	TRBJ1-4	TGTGCCAGCTCCCCGACCTCAGACAGGGGAACAATGCGTAATGAAAAACTGTTTTTT	CASSPTSDRGTMRNEKLFF
NA	few	TRBV29-1	TRBJ1-2	TGCAGCGTTGTCGGGGGCCATGGCTACACCTTC	CSVVGGHGYTF
NA	NA	TRBV2	TRBJ2-1	TGTGCCAGCAGAGTACCGGTAGGGAATGAGCAGTTCTTC	CASRVPVGNEQFF
NA	NA	TRBV28	TRBJ2-1	TGTGCCAGCAGTTTTATGATTTACAATGAGCAGTTCTTC	CASSFMIYNEQFF
NA	NA	TRBV4-3	TRBJ2-7	TGCGCCAGCAGCCAAGAACATAGGAGGGGGCCTGAGCAGTACTTC	CASSQEHRRGPEQYF
NA	NA	TRBV5-1	TRBJ2-3	TGCGCCAGCAGCTTAGAGCCAAAGTCCGGGGTACCCACAGATACGCAGTATTTT	CASSLEPKSGVPTDTQYF
NA	NA	TRBV21-1	TRBJ1-4	TGTGCCAGCAGCAGCCCGGGGGGGGCTGGGGAAAAACTGTTTTTT	CASSSPGGAGEKLFF
TRBD2	NA	TRBV30	TRBJ2-5	TGTGCCTGGACTAGAGCGGGAGACCCACAAGAGACCCAGTACTTC	CAWTRAGDPQETQYF
TRBD2	NA	TRBV2	TRBJ2-7	TGTGCCAGCAGAGGACTAGCGGCGGAGCAGTACTTC	CASRGLAAEQYF
NA	NA	TRBV21-1	TRBJ2-1	TGTGCCAGCAGCAAAGTAGGGAGGGCCCCCTACAATGAGCAGTTCTTC	CASSKVGRAPYNEQFF
TRBD1	NA	TRBV4-1	TRBJ2-7	TGCGCCAGCAGCCTTAGGGGGACAGCCGCCTACGAGCAGTACTTC	CASSLRGTAAYEQYF
NA	NA	TRBV4-1	TRBJ1-1	TGCGCCAGCAGCCAAGGTTCTGAAGCTTTCTTT	CASSQGSEAFF
NA	NA	TRBV14	TRBJ1-4	TGTGCCAGCAGCCAAGGCCAAACGGGGGAAAAACTGTTTTTT	CASSQGQTGEKLFF
NA	NA	TRBV18	TRBJ1-6	TGTGCCAGCTCACCACGGAGGCTGATTAATTCACCCCTCCACTTT	CASSPRRLINSPLHF
NA	NA	TRBV18	TRBJ1-5	TGTGCCAGCTCACCACCCGGAGATCGACAGCCCCAGCATTTT	CASSPPGDRQPQHF
TRBD1	once	TRBV4-1	TRBJ1-2	TGCGCCAGCAGCCAAGGGGAGGGGGCCTATGGCTACACCTTC	CASSQGEGAYGYTF
NA	NA	TRBV27	TRBJ2-7	TGTGCCAGCAGTAGGGGGGTTAATTCCTACGAGCAGTACTTC	CASSRGVNSYEQYF
NA	NA	TRBV5-4	TRBJ1-2	TGTGCCAGCAGCTTGGGCTCTCAAGCTAACTATGGCTACACCTTC	CASSLGSQANYGYTF
NA	NA	TRBV21-1	TRBJ1-6	TGTGCCAGCAGCAACCTGGCCGGGGTCGGGACCGGACTAAGCTCCTATAATTCACCCCTCCACTTT	CASSNLAGVGTGLSSYNSPLHF
NA	NA	TRBV7-9	TRBJ1-1	TGTGCCAGCAGCTTAGAGGCCACTGAAGCTTTCTTT	CASSLEATEAFF
NA	NA	TRBV6-5	TRBJ2-7	TGTGCCAGCAGTTCCCCTGGGGCAGCATACGAGCAGTACTTC	CASSSPGAAYEQYF
TRBD2	NA	TRBV11-2	TRBJ2-5	TGTGCCAGCAGCTTAGGCATTAGCGGGGATGGAAAAGAGACCCAGTACTTC	CASSLGISGDGKETQYF
NA	NA	TRBV7-6	TRBJ2-7	TGTGCCAGCAGCTTAGACGGGGGCCGGAGCCCCGAGCAGTACTTC	CASSLDGGRSPEQYF
NA	NA	TRBV18	TRBJ2-7	TGTGCCAGCTCCCCTGGTGGGGGAATCAACGAGCAGTACTTC	CASSPGGGINEQYF
NA	NA	TRBV9	TRBJ2-6	TGTGCCAGCAGCGGCGACAGCGGATACTCTGGGGCCAACGTCCTGACTTTC	CASSGDSGYSGANVLTF
NA	NA	TRBV9	TRBJ2-1	TGTGCCAGCAGCCCCCTCTTGGGACTCCCATCCTACAATGAGCAGTTCTTC	CASSPLLGLPSYNEQFF
NA	NA	TRBV4-3	TRBJ2-3	TGCGCCAGCAGCCAAGACGCCCTATTCACAGATACGCAGTATTTT	CASSQDALFTDTQYF
NA	NA	TRBV7-2	TRBJ1-2	TGTGCCAGCAGCTTACAGTTGGGGCCGAACTATGGCTACACCTTC	CASSLQLGPNYGYTF
NA	NA	TRBV2	TRBJ2-1	TGTGCCAGCAGCCGGGGACTCAGCCCCAATGAGCAGTTCTTC	CASSRGLSPNEQFF
TRBD2	NA	TRBV12-5	TRBJ2-3	TGTGCTAGTGGTTTAGCGGGAGGGCCTTCAGATACGCAGTATTTT	CASGLAGGPSDTQYF
TRBD2	NA	TRBV10-3	TRBJ2-1	TGTGCCATCAGGGGGACTAGGGGTGACAATGAGCAGTTCTTC	CAIRGTRGDNEQFF
NA	NA	TRBV3-1/TRBV3-2	TRBJ1-1	TGTGCCAGCAGCCAACAAACAGGTAGCAAGGAAGCTTTCTTT	CASSQQTGSKEAFF
NA	NA	TRBV29-1	TRBJ2-7	TGCAGCGTCGGGGGGCAGGGGAGCCCTGGGCAGTACTTC	CSVGGQGSPGQYF
NA	NA	TRBV6-2/TRBV6-3	TRBJ2-1	TGTGCCAGCAGTTATCTAGGGGGAGGGAATGAGCAGTTCTTC	CASSYLGGGNEQFF